The next 26 T cell receptor beta chains were all read from a single sample in a study of T cell responses to AZD1222 COVID-19 vaccine. Sequenced by immunoSEQ multiplex PCR; TCRdb stores in-frame clones only, minus some. Among some 95,000 clones listed, about 86% were seen once. This material consisted of peripheral blood, taken on day 0 of AZD1222 vaccination. The receptor set was obtained from an adult in good health.

The chain carries TRBV11-2 and TRBJ2-1; TRBD1 aligns across 11 bases. Germline V gives CDR1 SGHAT, CDR2 FQNNGV. V shed 4 bases and J 8 bases; nucleotides not matched to a gene: 13. This CDR3 comprises 17 residues. The CDR3 DNA reads TGTGCCAGCAGCTCGCAAGCCTCGGGACAGGGGGTTCATGAGCAGTTCTTC. Its protein product is CASSSQASGQGVHEQFF.

This clone has only one observation. The chain recombines TRBV3-1 (or the pseudogene TRBV3-2) with TRBJ2-5; 11 bases fit TRBD1. The CDR3 totals 15 residues. V lost 6 bases, J lost 4 bases, and 7 bases stayed unmatched. Germline assignment: CDR1 LGHDT and CDR2 YNNKEL (reference sequence). The CDR3 DNA reads TGTGCCAGCAGTCCGGACAGGGGGCAAGGAGAGACCCAGTACTTC. Protein: CASSPDRGQGETQYF.

This chain joins TRBV5-1 and TRBJ2-7; TRBD1 matches 7 bases. The CDR3 has 15 amino acids. Trimming cost V 4 bases and J 5 bases; bases outside gene matches: 12. CDR1 is SGHRS, CDR2 YFSETQ, per germline. The CDR3 loop reads CASSPLTGSLHEQYF. The CDR3 bases are TGCGCCAGCAGCCCATTGACAGGGTCCCTCCACGAGCAGTACTTC.

The V gene is TRBV6-5, the J gene TRBJ1-3; D may be TRBD1 (5 bases). The germline V and J ends were trimmed by 9 bases and 3 bases, with 9 bases remaining between them. Germline V gene sequence: CDR1 MNHEY, CDR2 SVGAGI. There are 12 residues in the CDR3. The CDR3 coding sequence is TGTGCCAGTTCAGGGTTTGGAAACACCATATATTTT. This translates into CASSGFGNTIYF.

V and J are TRBV15 and TRBJ1-5; D ambiguous. CDR1 and CDR2 from the germline V gene are LNHNV and YYDKDF (reference sequence). This CDR3 is 14 amino acids long. V lost 4 bases and J 2 bases, leaving 9 bases between the germline ends. CDR3 region: CATSKGSGNQPQHF. CDR3 in DNA: TGTGCCACCAGCAAAGGGTCGGGCAATCAGCCCCAGCATTTT.

This clone has just a few counts. The CDR3 region has the DNA TGTGCCAGCAGCACCCCGGGCAATGAGCAGTTCTTC. This gives the protein CASSTPGNEQFF. The chain has TRBV7-9 and TRBJ2-1; D uncertain. CDR1 SEHNR and CDR2 FQNEAQ come from the germline V gene (reference sequence). The CDR3 runs to 12 residues. V lost 5 bases and J 6 bases, leaving 8 bases between the germline ends.

The gene calls are TRBV4-2 and TRBJ2-6, with TRBD1 matching 7 bases. The CDR3 length is 16 residues. In germline, CDR1 is LGHNA, CDR2 YNFKEQ. The junction had 1 base not matched to a gene; V was cut back by 0 bases and J by 2 bases. The DNA of the CDR3 is TGTGCCAGCAGCCAAGATCAGGGGGCTGGGGCCAACGTCCTGACTTTC. It translates to CASSQDQGAGANVLTF.

The J gene is TRBJ2-7, the V gene TRBV24-1; 9 bases are a match to TRBD1. V lost 3 bases and J lost 0; bases outside the gene matches: 2. The CDR3 runs 15 residues. Germline-derived CDR1 and CDR2 are KGHDR and SFDVKD. CDR3 in amino acids: CATSDPGQGSYEQYF. In DNA form, the CDR3 reads TGTGCCACCAGTGATCCGGGACAGGGCTCCTACGAGCAGTACTTC.

The chain carries TRBV11-1 and TRBJ2-4; D gene uncertain. The germline V gene has CDR1 SGHAT and CDR2 FQDESV (reference sequence). CDR3 length: 15 residues. The germline V and J ends were trimmed by 5 bases and 0 bases, with 11 bases remaining between them. The CDR3 DNA sequence: TGTGCCAGCAGCCCGGCAGAAATAGCCAAAAACATTCAGTACTTC. Its protein is CASSPAEIAKNIQYF.

V and J are TRBV30 and TRBJ1-1, with D perhaps TRBD1 (5 bases). Germline V gene lookup returns CDR1 GTSNPN and CDR2 SVGIG (reference sequence). The germline V and J ends were trimmed by 0 bases and 0 bases, with 14 bases remaining between them. This CDR3 comprises 16 residues. Written as DNA, the CDR3 is TGTGCCTGGAGTGTACGCAGGGCTTACATGAACACTGAAGCTTTCTTT. Amino acid sequence: CAWSVRRAYMNTEAFF. Full variable domain (remainder filled in from reference TRBV30 and TRBJ1-1): SQTIHQWPATLVQPVGSPLSLECTVEGTSNPNLYWYRQAAGRGLQLLFYSVGIGQISSEVPQNLSASRPQDRQFILSSKKLLLSDSGFYLCAWSVRRAYMNTEAFFGQGTRLTVV.

The chain joins TRBV12-3 or TRBV12-4 to TRBJ1-2; D remains unclear. The CDR3 is 12 residues long. Trimming took 7 bases from V and 7 from J, leaving 13 bases between them. CDR3 bases: TGTGCCAGCACCTTCGGGTTTGCTGGCTACACCTTC. Residues: CASTFGFAGYTF.

The CDR3 reads CASSQSAGGPTYGYTF. CDR3 coding DNA: TGTGCCAGCAGCCAAAGTGCGGGGGGTCCGACCTATGGCTACACCTTC. The chain has TRBV3-1 (or the pseudogene TRBV3-2) and TRBJ1-2, with D possibly TRBD1 on 5 matching bases. The CDR3 consists of 16 residues. V was trimmed by 2 bases and J by 4 bases, leaving 17 bases between them. Germline V lookup: CDR1 LGHDT, CDR2 YNNKEL (reference sequence).

This chain connects TRBV19 to TRBJ1-5, with D uncertain. CDR1 is LNHDA and CDR2 is SQIVND in the germline V gene (reference sequence). CDR3 length: 13 residues. The V end lost 4 bases, the J end lost 9 bases, and 13 bases lay between the germline ends. The CDR3 DNA is TGTGCCAGTAGTACTAAAATCGTTCGGCCCCAGCATTTT. The encoded protein is CASSTKIVRPQHF.

The genes are TRBV19 and TRBJ2-6; 8 bases agree with TRBD1. Germline V CDR1 and CDR2: LNHDA, SQIVND (reference sequence). This CDR3 has 17 amino acids. Trimming at V came to 6 bases and at J to 4 bases, leaving 11 bases not matched to a gene. CDR3 nucleotides: TGTGCCAGTAGGGGCCCCCAGGGGGCAAGAGGGGCCAACGTCCTGACTTTC. Residues: CASRGPQGARGANVLTF.

The chain uses TRBV19 and TRBJ2-4; a possible D gene is TRBD1 (6 bases). Trimming cost V 4 bases and J 13 bases, with 20 bases left between them. CDR1 is LNHDA, CDR2 SQIVND, per germline (reference sequence). The CDR3 extends over 14 amino acids. CDR3: CASSTPQQGYMQYF. Written as DNA, the CDR3 is TGTGCCAGTAGTACGCCTCAACAGGGTTATATGCAGTACTTC.

This chain links TRBV11-3 with TRBJ2-2; tentative D call: TRBD1 (5 bases). The germline V and J ends were trimmed by 5 bases and 6 bases, with 7 bases remaining between them. Germline assignment: CDR1 SGHNT and CDR2 YENEEA. The CDR3 totals 12 residues. CDR3 DNA: TGTGCCAGCAGCGCCAGGGCCGGGGAGCTGTTTTTT. This sequence encodes CASSARAGELFF.

The chain employs TRBV30 and TRBJ2-2, with D tentatively TRBD2 (6 bases). The CDR3 consists of 14 residues. The V end lost 4 bases, the J end lost 2 bases, and 11 bases lay between the germline ends. Germline V gives CDR1 GTSNPN, CDR2 SVGIG (reference sequence). DNA for the CDR3: TGTGCCTGGAACCCGGGAGTCAACACCGGGGAGCTGTTTTTT. Its protein is CAWNPGVNTGELFF.

This clone was seen once. The chain couples TRBV5-1 to TRBJ1-2; 7 positions agree with TRBD1. J lost 5 bases, V lost 4 bases, and 11 bases had no gene match. Per the germline V gene, CDR1 is SGHRS and CDR2 is YFSETQ. The CDR3 covers 15 residues. The CDR3 here is CASSPLTGRSYGYTF. The CDR3 bases are TGCGCCAGCAGCCCGTTGACAGGGAGGTCTTATGGCTACACCTTC.

This clone was seen a handful of times. The chain has TRBV7-2 and TRBJ1-4; no clear D. The CDR3 loop spans 15 amino acids. The germline V gene has CDR1 SGHTA and CDR2 FQGNSA. Trimming took off 1 base at V and 5 bases at J, with 11 bases between the two ends. The CDR3 DNA follows: TGTGCCAGCAGCTTAGGAAGTCAGCCAAATGAAAAACTGTTTTTT. This encodes CASSLGSQPNEKLFF. Full variable domain (missing parts from reference TRBV7-2 and TRBJ1-4): GAGVSQSPSNKVTEKGKDVELRCDPISGHTALYWYRQSLGQGLEFLIYFQGNSAPDKSGLPSDRFSAERTGGSVSTLTIQRTQQEDSAVYLCASSLGSQPNEKLFFGSGTQLSVL.

This rearrangement joins TRBV30 to TRBJ1-1; D may be TRBD1 (5 bases). Trimming left V 0 bases short and J 5 bases short, with 7 bases between. CDR1 GTSNPN and CDR2 SVGIG come from the germline V gene (reference sequence). The CDR3 totals 12 residues. In DNA, the CDR3 is TGTGCCTGGAGTGTACAGGTGACTGAAGCTTTCTTT. Translating it yields CAWSVQVTEAFF.

The chain uses TRBV5-1 and TRBJ1-1; D is possibly TRBD1 (6 bases). In germline, CDR1 is SGHRS, CDR2 YFSETQ. V shed 1 base and J shed 7 bases, with 17 bases lying between them. The CDR3 is 15 amino acids. Here the CDR3 reads CASSLSAAGAGEAFF. In DNA form, the CDR3 reads TGCGCCAGCAGCTTGTCCGCCGCGGGGGCGGGTGAAGCTTTCTTT.

This clone was found a few times. V usage is TRBV2 and J usage is TRBJ1-1; D ambiguous. CDR1 SNHLY and CDR2 FYNNEI come from the germline V gene. Trimming removed 5 bases from V and 5 bases from J, with 12 bases in between. This CDR3 has 13 amino acids. The CDR3 loop is CASSQREITEAFF. In nucleotides, the CDR3 is TGTGCCAGCAGTCAGAGAGAGATTACTGAAGCTTTCTTT. The full variable domain, its missing parts supplied by reference TRBV2 and TRBJ1-1, is EPEVTQTPSHQVTQMGQEVILRCVPISNHLYFYWYRQILGQKVEFLVSFYNNEISEKSEIFDDQFSVERPDGSNFTLKIRSTKLEDSAMYFCASSQREITEAFFGQGTRLTVV.

The V and J genes are TRBV25-1 and TRBJ2-3; D is unresolved. V was pared by 3 bases and J by 2 bases, with 6 bases between. The germline V gene has CDR1 MGHDK and CDR2 SYGVNS. The CDR3 has 13 amino acids. CDR3 in DNA: TGTGCCAGCAGTGATCCCTTCACAGATACGCAGTATTTT. Its protein product is CASSDPFTDTQYF.

The chain has TRBV12-3 or TRBV12-4 and TRBJ1-5; D is ambiguous. Trimming took off 5 bases at V and 5 bases at J, with 7 bases between the two ends. The CDR3 spans 12 residues. The CDR3 loop reads CASSPRYQPQHF. The CDR3 DNA sequence: TGTGCCAGCAGTCCCCGCTATCAGCCCCAGCATTTT.

This clone has more than one count but fewer than ten. DNA of the CDR3: TGTGCCATCAGTGAGTCGGGAGGTTTTAACTATGGCTACACCTTC. Protein sequence: CAISESGGFNYGYTF. The rearrangement uses TRBV10-3 and TRBJ1-2; no definite D call. Trimming shortened V by 0 bases and J by 1 base, and 9 bases separated the two germline ends. This CDR3 region has 15 residues. CDR1 is ENHRY, CDR2 SYGVKD, per germline.

The V and J genes are TRBV7-9 and TRBJ2-3, with 7 bases that match TRBD2. Germline V lookup: CDR1 SEHNR, CDR2 FQNEAQ (reference sequence). There are 14 residues in the CDR3. Trimming took 5 bases from V and 2 from J; bases not matched to a gene: 4. The CDR3 bases are TGTGCCAGCAGCGTCGGGACTATCACAGATACGCAGTATTTT. Its translation: CASSVGTITDTQYF.